Shown below are 18 T cell receptor beta chains from a single sample sequenced in a study of shared clonotypes between healthy human individuals. Profiling relied on immunoSEQ multiplex PCR, and the TCRdb table lists in-frame clones only, not all of them. The data hold some 680,000 clones, with roughly 73% observed a single time. The specimen sequenced was memory CD4+ T cells sorted from blood. Regarding subset: CD45RA-negative fraction. These receptors all come from a woman in her 30s in good health.

Notes on this clone: The sample has other DNA sequences that encode this CDR3 too. This chain connects TRBV28 to TRBJ2-7, with 10 positions matching TRBD1. The CDR3 has 13 amino acids. Germline loops: CDR1 MDHEN, CDR2 SYDVKM. The V and J ends lost 6 bases and 3 bases, in that order; junction bases with no gene match: 2. The CDR3 sequence: CASRGQGVYEQYF. Here the CDR3 DNA reads TGTGCCAGCAGAGGACAGGGGGTCTACGAGCAGTACTTC.

Remarks on this clone: This CDR3 is also generated by other DNA sequences in the sample. This chain joins TRBV5-1 and TRBJ2-1; TRBD2 matches at 9 bases. The V gene end was trimmed by 4 bases and the J gene end by 2 bases; junction bases not matched to a gene: 4. CDR3 size: 15 residues. Germline V gene sequence: CDR1 SGHRS, CDR2 YFSETQ. CDR3 in DNA: TGCGCCAGCAGCGCCGCTAGCGGGGCCTACAATGAGCAGTTCTTC. It codes for CASSAASGAYNEQFF.

This chain connects TRBV5-6 to TRBJ2-3; maybe TRBD1 (5 bases). V was cut by 4 bases and J by 7 bases, with 10 bases left in between. CDR3 size: 12 residues. Germline loops: CDR1 SGHDT, CDR2 YYEEEE. The DNA for the CDR3 is TGTGCCAGCAGCCTGGACACCAATACGCAGTATTTT. This encodes CASSLDTNTQYF.

Here the CDR3 reads CAWSYNLGKTGNTIYF. In DNA, the CDR3 is TGTGCCTGGAGTTACAACCTCGGGAAGACTGGAAACACCATATATTTT. The chain joins TRBV30 to TRBJ1-3; no definite D call. The V and J ends lost 2 bases and 2 bases respectively, with 16 bases between them. The CDR3 consists of 16 residues. Germline V lookup: CDR1 GTSNPN, CDR2 SVGIG (reference sequence).

This clone was recorded only once. A read error may be the cause here, since a much bigger clone is one base away. The V and J genes are TRBV9 and TRBJ1-1, with unresolved D. This CDR3 comprises 13 residues. Germline V gene data show CDR1 as SGDLS and CDR2 as YYNGEE. V lost 0 bases and J 3 bases, leaving 6 bases between the germline ends. The CDR3 spells CASSVASDTEAFF. Written as DNA, the CDR3 is TGTGCCAGCAGCGTAGCTTCGGACACTGAAGCTTTCTTT.

This clone showed up just a few times. The chain joins TRBV28 to TRBJ1-5; D is undetermined. The CDR3 extends over 12 amino acids. Deletions cut 7 bases from V and 6 bases from J, with 10 bases between. The germline V gene encodes CDR1 MDHEN and CDR2 SYDVKM. CDR3 residues: CASNSPPQPQHF. In DNA form, the CDR3 reads TGTGCCAGCAATTCCCCCCCTCAGCCCCAGCATTTT.

This clone was detected only a few times. This chain links TRBV5-1 with TRBJ2-1; D not resolved. CDR1 and CDR2 from the germline V gene are SGHRS and YFSETQ. CDR3 size: 14 residues. V was clipped by 2 bases and J by 7 bases, with 13 bases between them. The CDR3 DNA follows: TGCGCCAGCAGCTTCGACCTCCAGAGGAATGAGCAGTTCTTC. It yields the protein CASSFDLQRNEQFF.

This clone was seen only a few times. The chain carries TRBV30 and TRBJ1-3; no definite D call. V was cut by 0 bases and J by 5 bases, with 11 bases left in between. From germline, CDR1 is GTSNPN and CDR2 SVGIG (reference sequence). CDR3 size: 14 residues. The CDR3 sequence: CAWSVQQVRNTIYF. Written as DNA, the CDR3 is TGTGCCTGGAGTGTACAGCAGGTTCGAAACACCATATATTTT.

The chain carries TRBV11-1 and TRBJ2-3, with D possibly being TRBD1 or TRBD2 (5 bases each). The CDR3 length is 13 residues. The germline gives CDR1 SGHAT, CDR2 FQDESV (reference sequence). The V gene lost 6 bases and the J gene lost 6 bases, with 13 bases spanning the gap. CDR3 sequence: CASSPGTTDTQYF. The CDR3 region has the DNA TGTGCCAGCAGTCCTGGGACCACGGATACGCAGTATTTT.

This clone has only a few counts. The chain combines TRBV10-3 with TRBJ2-7; D remains ambiguous. V was clipped by 3 bases and J by 6 bases, with 6 bases between them. Germline CDR1 reads ENHRY; CDR2 reads SYGVKD. The CDR3 contains 11 residues. CDR3 sequence (DNA): TGTGCCATCAGTGATTTGACCGAGCAGTACTTC. This codes for CAISDLTEQYF.

This chain joins TRBV6-1 and TRBJ2-5; D unresolved. The V end was cut by 5 bases, the J end by 0 bases, with 7 bases between. The germline CDR1 and CDR2 sequences are MNHNS and SASEGT. The length of the CDR3 is 13 residues. CDR3 region: CASSSQDQETQYF. In DNA, the CDR3 is TGTGCCAGCAGTTCTCAGGACCAAGAGACCCAGTACTTC.

Comment on this clone: The same CDR3 is also encoded by other DNA sequences in this sample. The chain has TRBV6-1 and TRBJ2-5; D gene unclear. Germline-derived CDR1 and CDR2 are MNHNS and SASEGT. Trimming stripped 1 base from V and 1 base from J, with 4 bases between. This CDR3 spans 13 amino acids. The CDR3 loop is CASSEGTQETQYF. DNA for the CDR3: TGTGCCAGCAGTGAAGGGACCCAAGAGACCCAGTACTTC.

The chain uses TRBV7-2 and TRBJ2-2; 7 bases align to TRBD1. The trim removed 5 bases at V and 5 bases at J, leaving 8 bases unmatched. The CDR3 consists of 15 residues. The germline CDR1 and CDR2 sequences are SGHTA and FQGNSA. CDR3 coding DNA: TGTGCCAGCAGCATAAAACGGACAGGAACCGGGGAGCTGTTTTTT. Its translation is CASSIKRTGTGELFF.

The chain couples TRBV18 to TRBJ2-3, with D maybe TRBD2 (5 bases). V lost 3 bases to trimming and J lost 5 bases, with 12 bases between them. The length of the CDR3 is 14 residues. The germline CDR1 and CDR2 sequences are KGHSH and LQKENI. In nucleotides, the CDR3 is TGTGCCAGCTCACCGGGCCGAGGAGGAGATACGCAGTATTTT. This translates into CASSPGRGGDTQYF.

Concerning this clone itself: Additional DNA sequences in this sample encode the identical CDR3. The V call is TRBV20-1, the J call TRBJ2-1, with D unresolved. From germline, CDR1 is DFQATT and CDR2 SNEGSKA (reference sequence). Trimming took off 3 bases at V and 10 bases at J, with 7 bases between the two ends. The CDR3 is 10 amino acids. The CDR3 DNA reads TGCAGTGCTAGCGACACGGAGCAGTTCTTC. The encoded protein is CSASDTEQFF.

CDR3 DNA: TGTGCCGTAGCCGGGACTAGCTCCTACAATGAGCAGTTCTTC. Its protein product is CAVAGTSSYNEQFF. V gene TRBV6-1 combines with J gene TRBJ2-1; TRBD2 matches at 8 bases. Germline V gene data show CDR1 as MNHNS and CDR2 as SASEGT. There are 14 residues in the CDR3. J gave up 0 bases and V 11 bases, and 6 bases lay outside the gene matches.

The V call is TRBV6-7, the J call TRBJ2-2; TRBD2 matches at 13 bases. TRBV6-7 is an ORF; its function is uncertain. This CDR3 is built from 17 residues. V trimming: 7 bases; J trimming: 6 bases; junction bases outside the gene matches: 11. CDR3 in amino acids: CASIRPGLAGEAGELFF. The CDR3 nucleotides are TGTGCCAGCATTCGCCCAGGACTAGCGGGAGAGGCCGGGGAGCTGTTTTTT.

The V gene is TRBV4-3, the J gene TRBJ1-1; D call uncertain. The V and J ends lost 0 bases and 1 base respectively, with 6 bases between them. CDR1 is LGHNA, CDR2 YSLEER, per germline. The CDR3 has 14 amino acids. This chain's CDR3 is CASSQEDGNTEAFF. In DNA form, the CDR3 reads TGCGCCAGCAGCCAAGAGGACGGGAACACTGAAGCTTTCTTT.